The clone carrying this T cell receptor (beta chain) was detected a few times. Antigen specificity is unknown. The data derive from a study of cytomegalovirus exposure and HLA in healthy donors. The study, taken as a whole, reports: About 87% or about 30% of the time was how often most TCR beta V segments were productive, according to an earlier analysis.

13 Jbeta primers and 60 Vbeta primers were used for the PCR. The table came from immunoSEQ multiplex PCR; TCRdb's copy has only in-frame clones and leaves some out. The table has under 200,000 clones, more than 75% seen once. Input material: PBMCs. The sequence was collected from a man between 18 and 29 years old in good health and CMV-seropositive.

CDR3 nucleotide sequence: TGTGCCAGCAGCTTAACTAGCGGCCTATACAATGAGCAGTTCTTC. It is translated as CASSLTSGLYNEQFF. The V gene is TRBV7-9, the J gene TRBJ2-1, with 8 nucleotides matching TRBD2. Per the germline V gene, CDR1 is SEHNR and CDR2 is FQNEAQ (reference sequence). The CDR3 contains 15 residues. Germline trimming cut 2 bases from V and 4 bases from J; bases unmatched to any gene: 4.